A selection of T cell receptor beta chains follows, all from one sample in a study of blood T cell repertoires in COVID-19. Measured with immunoSEQ multiplex PCR; TCRdb has only the in-frame clones, and not every one. Among some 14,000 clones listed, about 85% were seen once. Material: peripheral blood. These receptors all stem from a man aged 55 to 69 with acute or convalescent COVID-19. Each CDR3 is given with its conserved first and last residue. D genes are given only for firm matches. Only some rows state a clone size, as once, few, many or a class for expanded clones.

CDR3 DNA | CDR3 protein | D gene | clone size | CDR3 length | J gene | V gene
TGTGCCAGCAGTTACGGGCAGGGAGGCTATGGCTACACCTTC | CASSYGQGGYGYTF | . | . | 14 | TRBJ1-2 | TRBV6-5
TGTGCCAGCAGCTTAAAGGGGTTTATCACTGAAGCTTTCTTT | CASSLKGFITEAFF | . | . | 14 | TRBJ1-1 | TRBV7-2
TGTGCCAGCATTTCCACAGGGGGCGCTGGCTACACCTTC | CASISTGGAGYTF | TRBD1 | . | 13 | TRBJ1-2 | TRBV6-5
TGCGCCAGCAGCTTGGATGGGATGGGAGTAGCAGGAAACACCATATATTTT | CASSLDGMGVAGNTIYF | . | . | 17 | TRBJ1-3 | TRBV5-1
TGTGCCAGCAGCTTAGTAGGGGGAAGTACTGAAGCTTTCTTT | CASSLVGGSTEAFF | . | . | 14 | TRBJ1-1 | TRBV7-6
TGTGCCAGCAGCCAAAATGGGCTAGCGGGGGAGACGCAGTATTTT | CASSQNGLAGETQYF | TRBD2 | . | 15 | TRBJ2-3 | TRBV14
TGTGCCAGCGCGACAGGTCTGGCCGGGGAGCTGTTTTTT | CASATGLAGELFF | . | few | 13 | TRBJ2-2 | TRBV11-2
TGTGCCAGCAGTTATGGGACAGGGGTTAATGAGCAGTTCTTC | CASSYGTGVNEQFF | TRBD1 | . | 14 | TRBJ2-1 | TRBV6-5
TGTGCCAGCAGCTTAAGGGGACAGGGAAACACCGGGGAGCTGTTTTTT | CASSLRGQGNTGELFF | TRBD1 | . | 16 | TRBJ2-2 | TRBV11-3
TGTGCCAGCAGCGGCCTTCAGGGGGGCCTCGAAAACAATGAGCAGTTCTTC | CASSGLQGGLENNEQFF | . | few | 17 | TRBJ2-1 | TRBV9
TGTGCCAGCAGCTTCCAGGGTATAGGGAACACCATATATTTT | CASSFQGIGNTIYF | . | . | 14 | TRBJ1-3 | TRBV7-8
TGCAGTGCTGGTGGACAGGGGTATGGCTACACCTTC | CSAGGQGYGYTF | TRBD1 | . | 12 | TRBJ1-2 | TRBV20-1
TGTGCCAGCAGTGACCTTGGTCGGCTAGCGGGTGGTGAGCAGTTCTTC | CASSDLGRLAGGEQFF | TRBD2 | . | 16 | TRBJ2-1 | TRBV6-1
TGCAGCGTTGTCCCTTTCGTACGACTAGTCAGCCCAGATACGCAGTATTTT | CSVVPFVRLVSPDTQYF | . | . | 17 | TRBJ2-3 | TRBV29-1
TGCGCCAGCAGCTTCGGCAGGGGATATGGAGGTGAGCAGTTCTTC | CASSFGRGYGGEQFF | . | . | 15 | TRBJ2-1 | TRBV5-1
TGTGCCAGCAGCCCCTCGGGCAGGGCCAGCTCCTACGAGCAGTACTTC | CASSPSGRASSYEQYF | . | . | 16 | TRBJ2-7 | TRBV7-8
TGTGCCAGCAGTTATGCTTACAGGGGGGAAAACATTCAGTACTTC | CASSYAYRGENIQYF | TRBD1 | . | 15 | TRBJ2-4 | TRBV6-5
TGTGCCAGCAGTTTTTCGGGACAGCTTAATGAAAAACTGTTTTTT | CASSFSGQLNEKLFF | TRBD1 | . | 15 | TRBJ1-4 | TRBV27
TGTGCCAGCAGTTCCAGGGTTTCAGAGACCCAGTACTTC | CASSSRVSETQYF | . | . | 13 | TRBJ2-5 | TRBV28
TGTGCCAGCAGTATGAGCGGTTTGAACACCGGGGAGCTGTTTTTT | CASSMSGLNTGELFF | . | few | 15 | TRBJ2-2 | TRBV6-5